This T cell receptor (beta chain) comes out of a study of T-cell reconstitution after alpha-beta-depleted transplantation in children. This clonotype was detected a few times. V lost 6 bases, J lost 0 bases, and 21 bases lay in between. The CDR3 contains 18 residues. As it was prepared, the TCRbeta library received unique molecular identifiers. TCRdb used MiXCR to reprocess the PCR reads, holding one entry per CDR3 protein. Here the sample spans about 580,000 distinct CDR3 sequences, 20% to 25% being singletons. This specimen was PBMCs, mostly from graft donor cells, taken 360 days after TCRalphabeta/CD19-depleted stem cell transplant. The clonotype comes from a boy in the first two years of life who had a stem cell transplant for acute myeloid leukemia, so the T cells may come from the graft donor. V and J are TRBV12-3 or TRBV12-4 and TRBJ2-1; D may be TRBD2 (7 bases). In DNA, the CDR3 is TGTGCCAGCAGCCTTACCGTGGGGGGGGGGCCCTCCTACAATGAGCAGTTCTTC. Protein: CASSLTVGGGPSYNEQFF.